The 6 T cell receptor beta chains presented below share a single source sample, sequenced in a study of cytomegalovirus exposure and HLA in healthy donors. The PCR contained 60 Vbeta and 13 Jbeta primers. The method was immunoSEQ multiplex PCR; TCRdb's version includes in-frame clones alone and lacks a portion of them. The sample consists of over 150,000 clones, around 86% of them appearing once. Source material: PBMCs. The origin of the receptors is a man in his fifties in good health and CMV-seronegative.

This chain links TRBV7-2 with TRBJ2-3; D is perhaps TRBD2 (5 bases). Trimming removed 3 bases at V and 9 bases at J, with 16 bases between. CDR1 SGHTA and CDR2 FQGNSA come from the germline V gene. CDR3 length equals 14 residues. The CDR3 sequence: CASSFPQEGRTQYF. The CDR3 DNA reads TGTGCCAGCAGCTTTCCCCAAGAGGGAAGGACGCAGTATTTT.

The rearrangement joins TRBV28 to TRBJ1-2; D possibly corresponds to TRBD1 (5 bases). CDR3 size: 14 residues. Germline-derived CDR1 and CDR2 are MDHEN and SYDVKM. The CDR3 sequence is CVDIAGRSSEGYTF. The CDR3 coding sequence is TGTGTCGACATCGCGGGGCGCTCCTCCGAAGGCTACACCTTC.

The rearrangement uses TRBV2 and TRBJ2-3; tentative D call: TRBD1 (5 bases). The V and J ends lost 3 bases and 8 bases respectively, with 18 bases between them. This CDR3 has 15 amino acids. CDR1 is SNHLY and CDR2 is FYNNEI in the germline V gene. The CDR3 DNA reads TGTGCCAGCAGTGAGCGCTTGGGTGGGGCAGTTACGCAGTATTTT. Amino acid sequence: CASSERLGGAVTQYF.

This chain connects TRBV6-1 to TRBJ2-1; D might be TRBD1 (5 bases). V lost 4 bases to trimming and J lost 4 bases, with 14 bases between them. The germline V gene has CDR1 MNHNS and CDR2 SASEGT. This CDR3 is 15 amino acids long. CDR3 protein: CASSGAGRGYNEQFF. The CDR3 DNA is TGTGCCAGCAGTGGGGCCGGAAGGGGTTACAATGAGCAGTTCTTC.

This chain joins TRBV18 and TRBJ2-7; 7 positions agree with TRBD1. Losses at the gene ends were 5 bases for V and 6 bases for J; bases not matched to a gene: 7. There are 13 residues in the CDR3. Germline CDR1 and CDR2: KGHSH and LQKENI. CDR3 protein: CASSGDSLGEQYF. DNA of the CDR3: TGTGCCAGCTCAGGGGACAGTTTAGGCGAGCAGTACTTC.

The rearrangement links TRBV18 to TRBJ2-2; 7 positions agree with TRBD2. The V gene's germline CDR1 is KGHSH and CDR2 LQKENI. The CDR3 consists of 15 residues. V trimming: 1 base; J trimming: 3 bases; junction bases outside the gene matches: 2. CDR3 region: CASSPLLADTGELFF. DNA for the CDR3: TGTGCCAGCTCACCACTCCTAGCGGACACCGGGGAGCTGTTTTTT.